This T cell receptor (beta chain) originates from a study of T cell changes during pregnancy in multiple sclerosis. Some clones are missing from TCRdb's copy, which holds only in-frame ones; the method was immunoSEQ multiplex PCR. The table has about 92,000 clones, approximately 95% seen once. This clone showed up just a few times. The sample in question was peripheral blood, obtained in the first trimester of pregnancy. The receptor was derived from a female donor with multiple sclerosis, enrolled in a pregnancy study.

This CDR3 is CASSHANSGEKLFF. CDR3 nucleotide sequence: TGCGCCAGCAGCCACGCTAACAGCGGTGAAAAACTGTTTTTT. The chain carries TRBV4-1 and TRBJ1-4; no clear D. V was clipped by 3 bases and J by 7 bases, with 12 bases between them. The CDR3 totals 14 residues. Germline CDR1 and CDR2: MGHRA and YSYEKL.